The 18 T cell receptor beta chains presented below share a single source sample, sequenced in a study of cytomegalovirus exposure and HLA in healthy donors. 13 Jbeta primers and 60 Vbeta primers were used for the PCR. The method was immunoSEQ multiplex PCR; TCRdb's version includes in-frame clones alone and lacks a portion of them. The sample's table shows some 76,000 clones. Sample: PBMCs. Receptor source: a man in his forties in good health and CMV-seronegative.

The chain recombines TRBV7-2 with TRBJ2-1; D is perhaps TRBD1 (6 bases). This CDR3 has 15 amino acids. Germline V lookup: CDR1 SGHTA, CDR2 FQGNSA. Trimming shortened V by 0 bases and J by 6 bases, and 12 bases separated the two germline ends. The DNA of the CDR3 is TGTGCCAGCAGCTTAGCAACAGGGCTGATCAATGAGCAGTTCTTC. It codes for CASSLATGLINEQFF.

The chain is built from TRBV5-1 and TRBJ1-2, with TRBD1 identical over 8 bases. Germline V gene sequence: CDR1 SGHRS, CDR2 YFSETQ. CDR3 size: 15 residues. Trimming at V came to 4 bases and at J to 8 bases, leaving 13 bases not matched to a gene. The CDR3 loop reads CASSMMIGQGAGYTF. In DNA, the CDR3 is TGCGCCAGCAGCATGATGATCGGACAGGGAGCGGGCTACACCTTC.

The rearrangement links TRBV6-1 to TRBJ1-2; D is possibly TRBD1 (6 bases). CDR1 MNHNS and CDR2 SASEGT come from the germline V gene. This CDR3 comprises 11 residues. Trimming shortened V by 2 bases and J by 11 bases, and 9 bases separated the two germline ends. This CDR3 is CASSESGEYTF. CDR3 in DNA: TGTGCCAGCAGTGAATCAGGGGAGTACACCTTC.

J is TRBJ2-7 and V is TRBV10-3, with D possibly matching TRBD1 (6 bases). V was cut by 6 bases and J by 5 bases, with 23 bases left in between. CDR3 length equals 16 residues. Germline CDR1 ENHRY, CDR2 SYGVKD. The DNA of the CDR3 is TGTGCCATCAGCACCTCCCTGGACAGTTCCATCGACGAGCAGTACTTC. This translates into CAISTSLDSSIDEQYF.

The rearrangement joins TRBV27 to TRBJ1-1, with a possible D match to TRBD1 (6 bases). This CDR3 contains 16 residues. Trimming took 6 bases from V and 1 from J, leaving 18 bases between them. Per germline, CDR1 MNHEY and CDR2 SMNVEV (reference sequence). The CDR3 loop reads CASSFTPDRTNTEAFF. The DNA of the CDR3 is TGTGCCAGCAGCTTTACCCCGGACAGAACGAACACTGAAGCTTTCTTT.

This chain uses TRBV13 with TRBJ1-4; D possibly corresponds to TRBD1 (5 bases). V was pared by 4 bases and J by 8 bases, with 17 bases between. The CDR3 is 15 amino acids. CDR1 and CDR2 from the germline V gene are PRHDT and FYEKMQ (reference sequence). CDR3 bases: TGTGCCAGCAGCTCCCACTTAGGGGCAAGGGAAAAACTGTTTTTT. Translation gives CASSSHLGAREKLFF.

The rearrangement uses TRBV29-1 and TRBJ2-3, with TRBD1 identical over 8 bases. J lost 0 bases, V lost 5 bases, and 10 bases had no gene match. Germline CDR1 and CDR2: SQVTM and ANQGSEA. The CDR3 covers 16 residues. The CDR3, as DNA: TGCAGCGTTCAAGGGACAGGCGACCTAAGCACAGATACGCAGTATTTT. Amino acid sequence: CSVQGTGDLSTDTQYF.

J is TRBJ1-1 and V is TRBV6-6; D is unclear. CDR3 size: 16 residues. Germline CDR1 and CDR2: MNHNY and SVGAGI (reference sequence). V was shortened by 2 bases and J by 4 bases, with 17 bases between the two germline ends. The CDR3 sequence: CASSYMRRRAATEAFF. The DNA of the CDR3 is TGTGCCAGCAGTTACATGAGGCGGAGAGCTGCCACTGAAGCTTTCTTT.

This chain joins TRBV6-1 and TRBJ1-1; 9 bases line up with TRBD1. V shed 4 bases, J shed 4 bases, and the junction held 7 bases outside the gene matches. The CDR3 is made up of 15 amino acids. Germline V gives CDR1 MNHNS, CDR2 SASEGT. CDR3 in amino acids: CASSAQTGGGTEAFF. The CDR3 bases are TGTGCCAGCAGTGCCCAGACAGGGGGTGGCACTGAAGCTTTCTTT.

The chain joins TRBV7-2 to TRBJ2-3; 10 nucleotides align to TRBD2. Per the germline V gene, CDR1 is SGHTA and CDR2 is FQGNSA. The CDR3 loop spans 17 amino acids. After removal of 5 bases from V and 3 bases from J, the junction contained 11 bases not matched to a gene. Here the CDR3 reads CASSISGRAFGTDTQYF. DNA for the CDR3: TGTGCCAGCAGCATAAGCGGGAGGGCCTTTGGGACAGATACGCAGTATTTT.

This rearrangement joins TRBV6-5 to TRBJ1-1; D is possibly TRBD1 (5 bases). Germline CDR1 is MNHEY and CDR2 is SVGAGI. The CDR3 has 15 residues. Trimming removed 4 bases at V and 1 base at J, with 13 bases between. The CDR3 DNA follows: TGTGCCAGCAGTTCTTTAGGGACTCAGAACACTGAAGCTTTCTTT. Translated, it gives CASSSLGTQNTEAFF.

This chain uses TRBV4-2 with TRBJ1-5; 9 bases map to TRBD1. Germline trimming cut 5 bases from V and 5 bases from J; bases unmatched to any gene: 7. The V gene's germline CDR1 is LGHNA and CDR2 YNFKEQ. This CDR3 spans 15 amino acids. The CDR3 sequence is CASSLRQGDDQPQHF. CDR3 bases: TGTGCCAGCAGCTTGCGACAGGGGGACGATCAGCCCCAGCATTTT.

V usage is TRBV4-3 and J usage is TRBJ1-4, with unresolved D. The CDR3 has 16 amino acids. The V end lost 2 bases, the J end lost 7 bases, and 17 bases lay between the germline ends. Per germline, CDR1 LGHNA and CDR2 YSLEER. The CDR3, as DNA: TGCGCCAGCAGCCAACTATATGGTTTGGAGAGTGAAAAACTGTTTTTT. This codes for CASSQLYGLESEKLFF.

The genes are TRBV30 and TRBJ1-5; D is uncertain. The CDR3 sequence is 13 residues long. V lost 2 bases and J lost 7, with 12 bases in between. CDR1 GTSNPN and CDR2 SVGIG come from the germline V gene (reference sequence). CDR3 sequence reads: CAWSPNGVQPQHF. The CDR3 DNA reads TGTGCCTGGAGTCCCAACGGGGTCCAGCCCCAGCATTTT.

The genes are TRBV13 and TRBJ2-5; 12 bases line up with TRBD2. V was pared by 2 bases and J by 4 bases, with 5 bases of the junction left unmatched. This CDR3 has 16 amino acids. Germline CDR1 PRHDT, CDR2 FYEKMQ (reference sequence). The CDR3: CASSLPRLAGAETQYF. The CDR3 DNA reads TGTGCCAGCAGCTTACCGCGACTAGCGGGGGCAGAGACCCAGTACTTC.

The rearrangement joins TRBV4-3 to TRBJ1-4, with TRBD1 as a possible D gene (5 bases). The CDR3 sequence is 13 residues long. The germline CDR1 and CDR2 sequences are LGHNA and YSLEER. V was shortened by 4 bases and J by 7 bases, with 10 bases between the two germline ends. CDR3 sequence (DNA): TGCGCCAGCAGCCCCTGGGGGGGTGAAAAACTGTTTTTT. Its protein product is CASSPWGGEKLFF.

The J gene is TRBJ2-2, the V gene TRBV13; TRBD2 matches at 14 bases. V lost 5 bases to trimming and J lost 4 bases; unmatched junction nucleotides: 6. The CDR3 is 17 amino acids. The germline CDR1 and CDR2 sequences are PRHDT and FYEKMQ (reference sequence). Here the CDR3 DNA reads TGTGCCAGCAGCCCCGCCGGGACTAGCGGGAGCACCGGGGAGCTGTTTTTT. It is translated as CASSPAGTSGSTGELFF.

The V call is TRBV7-8, the J call TRBJ2-1, with TRBD2 as a possible D gene (5 bases). Per the germline V gene, CDR1 is SGHVS and CDR2 is FQNEAQ. CDR3 length: 15 residues. V was trimmed by 3 bases and J by 8 bases, leaving 17 bases between them. The CDR3 region has the DNA TGTGCCAGCAGCTTCAACTCGGGGTTTGGGGATGAGCAGTTCTTC. It encodes CASSFNSGFGDEQFF.